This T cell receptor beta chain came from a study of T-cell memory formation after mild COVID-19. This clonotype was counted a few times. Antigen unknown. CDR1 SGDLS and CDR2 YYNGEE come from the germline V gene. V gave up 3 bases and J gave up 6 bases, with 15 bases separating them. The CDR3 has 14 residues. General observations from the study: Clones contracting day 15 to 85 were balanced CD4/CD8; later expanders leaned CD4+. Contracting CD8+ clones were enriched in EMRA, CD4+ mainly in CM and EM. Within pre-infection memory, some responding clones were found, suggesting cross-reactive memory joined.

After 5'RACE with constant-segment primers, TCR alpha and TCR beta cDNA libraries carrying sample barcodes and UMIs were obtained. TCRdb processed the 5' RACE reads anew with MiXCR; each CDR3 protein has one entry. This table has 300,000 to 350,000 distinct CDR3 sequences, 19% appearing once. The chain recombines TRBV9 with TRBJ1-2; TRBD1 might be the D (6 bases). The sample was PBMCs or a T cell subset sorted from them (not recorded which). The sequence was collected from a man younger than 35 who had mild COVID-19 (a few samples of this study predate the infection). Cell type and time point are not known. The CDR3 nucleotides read TGTGCCAGCAGCGGATCCACAGGGTTCGATGGCTACACCTTC. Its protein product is CASSGSTGFDGYTF. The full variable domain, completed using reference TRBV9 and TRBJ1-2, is DSGVTQTPKHLITATGQRVTLRCSPRSGDLSVYWYQQSLDQGLQFLIQYYNGEERAKGNILERFSAQQFPDLHSELNLSSLELGDSALYFCASSGSTGFDGYTFGSGTRLTVV.